This T cell receptor beta chain appears in the sequencing data of a study of cytomegalovirus exposure and HLA in healthy donors. It was with 60 Vbeta and 13 Jbeta primers that the PCR ran. Measured with immunoSEQ multiplex PCR; TCRdb has only the in-frame clones, and not every one. The sample shows over 150,000 clones, 60% to 80% of them seen only once. From germline, CDR1 is SGDLS and CDR2 YYNGEE. Germline trimming cut 3 bases from V and 0 bases from J; bases unmatched to any gene: 2. The CDR3 is 15 amino acids. Source material: PBMCs. The V and J genes are TRBV9 and TRBJ1-3, with TRBD1 matching over 8 bases. The sequence was obtained from a woman in her twenties or thirties in good health and CMV-seropositive. CDR3 DNA sequence: TGTGCCAGCAGCGCAGGGGGCCACTCTGGAAACACCATATATTTT. Translating gives CASSAGGHSGNTIYF. The variable domain in full, completed from reference TRBV9 and TRBJ1-3, reads DSGVTQTPKHLITATGQRVTLRCSPRSGDLSVYWYQQSLDQGLQFLIQYYNGEERAKGNILERFSAQQFPDLHSELNLSSLELGDSALYFCASSAGGHSGNTIYFGEGSWLTVV.